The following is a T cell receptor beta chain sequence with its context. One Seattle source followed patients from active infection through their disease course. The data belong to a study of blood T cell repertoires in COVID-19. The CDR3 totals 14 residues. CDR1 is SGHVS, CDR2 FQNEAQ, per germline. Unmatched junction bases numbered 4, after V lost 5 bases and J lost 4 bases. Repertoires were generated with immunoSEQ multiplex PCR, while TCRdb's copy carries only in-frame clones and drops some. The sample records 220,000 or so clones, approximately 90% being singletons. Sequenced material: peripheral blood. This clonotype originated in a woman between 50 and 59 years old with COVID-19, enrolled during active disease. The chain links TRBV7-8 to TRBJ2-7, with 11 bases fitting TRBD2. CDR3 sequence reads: CASSPSGGTYEQYV. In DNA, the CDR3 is TGTGCCAGCAGCCCTAGCGGGGGGACTTACGAGCAGTACGTC.